A selection of T cell receptor beta chains follows, all from one sample in a study of blood T cell repertoires in COVID-19. Profiled with immunoSEQ multiplex PCR; TCRdb holds only in-frame clones, not every one. The data show hundreds of thousands of clones, with around nine tenths seen just once and roughly a tenth held by the top ten. The sequenced sample was PBMCs or T cells enriched from blood (not recorded which). These receptors all come from a woman aged 45-65 years who had recovered from COVID-19. Each CDR3 is given with its conserved first and last residue. Each record gives: J gene, D gene, V gene, clone size, CDR3 DNA, CDR3 protein. A D gene is named only where the DNA matches it firmly. Not all rows give a size; the values are once, few, many and, for expanded clones, a class.

j_call: TRBJ1-4; d_call: NA; v_call: TRBV29-1; clone_size: few; cdr3_nt: TGCGGGTCCTCGAGGGATGAAAAACTGTTTTTT; cdr3_aa: CGSSRDEKLFF
j_call: TRBJ2-5; d_call: TRBD2; v_call: TRBV6-1; clone_size: NA; cdr3_nt: TGTGCCAGCAGTGGAGCGGGGAGCTGGGAGACCCAGTACTTC; cdr3_aa: CASSGAGSWETQYF
j_call: TRBJ1-1; d_call: NA; v_call: TRBV5-1; clone_size: NA; cdr3_nt: TGCGCCAGCAGCGCAATACAGGGTGGGACCACTGAAGCTTTCTTT; cdr3_aa: CASSAIQGGTTEAFF
j_call: TRBJ1-5; d_call: TRBD1; v_call: TRBV7-2; clone_size: NA; cdr3_nt: TGTGCCAGCAGCATGGACAGGGGAAAAAATCAGCCCCAGCATTTT; cdr3_aa: CASSMDRGKNQPQHF
j_call: TRBJ2-7; d_call: TRBD2; v_call: TRBV4-1; clone_size: NA; cdr3_nt: TGCGCCAGCAGCCAAGGACTAGCGGGGCGATCTGCCGAGCAGTACTTC; cdr3_aa: CASSQGLAGRSAEQYF
j_call: TRBJ2-5; d_call: TRBD1; v_call: TRBV4-1; clone_size: NA; cdr3_nt: TGCGCCAGCAGCCCTGGGGGGGGACAGGGAAAAGAGACCCAGTACTTC; cdr3_aa: CASSPGGGQGKETQYF
j_call: TRBJ1-4; d_call: NA; v_call: TRBV7-9; clone_size: NA; cdr3_nt: TGTGCCAGCAGCTTAGCCACAGGGAGTGGTCGTGAAAAACTGTTTTTT; cdr3_aa: CASSLATGSGREKLFF
j_call: TRBJ2-2; d_call: TRBD1; v_call: TRBV14; clone_size: NA; cdr3_nt: TGTGCCAGCAGCCAAGAGATAAGGAGGCGTGGGACAGGGACCACCGGGGAGCTGTTTTTT; cdr3_aa: CASSQEIRRRGTGTTGELFF
j_call: TRBJ2-1; d_call: TRBD1; v_call: TRBV27; clone_size: once; cdr3_nt: TGTGCCAGCAGTTTGGGACAGGGGATTGAGCAGTTCTTC; cdr3_aa: CASSLGQGIEQFF
j_call: TRBJ1-2; d_call: TRBD1; v_call: TRBV2; clone_size: NA; cdr3_nt: TGTGCCAGCAGTGGGGACAGAAGGGGCGGTGGCTACACCTTC; cdr3_aa: CASSGDRRGGGYTF
j_call: TRBJ2-2; d_call: TRBD2; v_call: TRBV18; clone_size: NA; cdr3_nt: TGTGCCAGCTCACCAAGTCCCGGGACTAGCGGCCGAAGTGCGGGGGCCGGGGAGCTGTTTTTT; cdr3_aa: CASSPSPGTSGRSAGAGELFF
j_call: TRBJ2-7; d_call: TRBD1; v_call: TRBV4-1; clone_size: once; cdr3_nt: TGCGCCAGCAGCCAAGACCCGGGACAGGGGCTTCGGGAGCAGTACTTC; cdr3_aa: CASSQDPGQGLREQYF
j_call: TRBJ2-7; d_call: NA; v_call: TRBV27; clone_size: few; cdr3_nt: TGTGCCAGCAGTTTAACTCGGGACTACGAGCAGTACTTC; cdr3_aa: CASSLTRDYEQYF
j_call: TRBJ2-1; d_call: NA; v_call: TRBV28; clone_size: NA; cdr3_nt: TGTGCCAGCAGTTTTTCAGGGGAGGGAAATGAGCAGTTCTTC; cdr3_aa: CASSFSGEGNEQFF
j_call: TRBJ1-2; d_call: NA; v_call: TRBV7-9; clone_size: NA; cdr3_nt: TGTGCCAGCAGCCCCGGCGGGCTCGTCTATGGCTACACCTTC; cdr3_aa: CASSPGGLVYGYTF
j_call: TRBJ1-6; d_call: NA; v_call: TRBV19; clone_size: NA; cdr3_nt: TGTGCCAGTAGTACCGGGCAGGGTGGGGCACCCCTCCACTTT; cdr3_aa: CASSTGQGGAPLHF
j_call: TRBJ2-1; d_call: NA; v_call: TRBV18; clone_size: NA; cdr3_nt: TGTGCCAGCTCACCAAGGGGAGGCGGCGGAAATGAGCAGTTCTTC; cdr3_aa: CASSPRGGGGNEQFF
j_call: TRBJ1-1; d_call: NA; v_call: TRBV4-3; clone_size: few; cdr3_nt: TGCGCCAGCAGCCAAGAGTCCGGGACACAGGGCCGGGCTTTCTTT; cdr3_aa: CASSQESGTQGRAFF
j_call: TRBJ2-3; d_call: TRBD2; v_call: TRBV5-8; clone_size: NA; cdr3_nt: TGTGCCAGCAGTTCGGGACTAGCGGCGGCAGATACGCAGTATTTT; cdr3_aa: CASSSGLAAADTQYF
j_call: TRBJ1-2; d_call: TRBD1; v_call: TRBV4-3; clone_size: NA; cdr3_nt: TGCGCCAGCAGCCACGGGACAGGGAACATTGGCTACACCTTC; cdr3_aa: CASSHGTGNIGYTF
j_call: TRBJ1-3; d_call: NA; v_call: TRBV11-2; clone_size: NA; cdr3_nt: TGTGCCAGCAGCCGCGGGACGGCAGCCTCTGGAAACACCATATATTTT; cdr3_aa: CASSRGTAASGNTIYF
j_call: TRBJ1-4; d_call: NA; v_call: TRBV20-1; clone_size: NA; cdr3_nt: TGCAGTGCTGGTGCAGGCGTTTTAAATGAAAAACTGTTTTTT; cdr3_aa: CSAGAGVLNEKLFF
j_call: TRBJ2-5; d_call: NA; v_call: TRBV3-1/TRBV3-2; clone_size: NA; cdr3_nt: TGTGCCAGCAGCTCCCGGCAGGTAAGAGAGACCCAGTACTTC; cdr3_aa: CASSSRQVRETQYF
j_call: TRBJ1-2; d_call: NA; v_call: TRBV28; clone_size: NA; cdr3_nt: TGTGCCAGCAGTTTATTAACGAGGGACTATGGCTACACCTTC; cdr3_aa: CASSLLTRDYGYTF
j_call: TRBJ1-3; d_call: TRBD1; v_call: TRBV30; clone_size: NA; cdr3_nt: TGTGCCTGGAGTAACGTCCCAGGGGGGACCATATATTTT; cdr3_aa: CAWSNVPGGTIYF
j_call: TRBJ1-2; d_call: TRBD1; v_call: TRBV5-6; clone_size: NA; cdr3_nt: TGTGCCAGCAGCTCACGGACAGGGCGGGTCTATGGCTACACCTTC; cdr3_aa: CASSSRTGRVYGYTF
j_call: TRBJ1-1; d_call: TRBD1; v_call: TRBV28; clone_size: NA; cdr3_nt: TGTGCCAGCAGTAAAATCCGGGACAGCGAGAACACTGAAGCTTTCTTT; cdr3_aa: CASSKIRDSENTEAFF
j_call: TRBJ2-5; d_call: TRBD2; v_call: TRBV29-1; clone_size: NA; cdr3_nt: TGCAGCGCCCAAAAGTGGGCTAGCGGGGGGGCGGGAGAGACCCAGTACTTC; cdr3_aa: CSAQKWASGGAGETQYF
j_call: TRBJ2-1; d_call: TRBD1; v_call: TRBV9; clone_size: NA; cdr3_nt: TGTGCCAGCGGAGGGACAGGGAGGAGCAATGAGCAGTTCTTC; cdr3_aa: CASGGTGRSNEQFF
j_call: TRBJ1-1; d_call: NA; v_call: TRBV5-1; clone_size: NA; cdr3_nt: TGCGCCAGCAGTTACCTCTTCGAGACTGGGAACACTGAAGCTTTCTTT; cdr3_aa: CASSYLFETGNTEAFF
j_call: TRBJ2-3; d_call: NA; v_call: TRBV30; clone_size: NA; cdr3_nt: TGTGCCTGGAGCAGGGGAGGGGATACGCAGTATTTT; cdr3_aa: CAWSRGGDTQYF
j_call: TRBJ2-1; d_call: NA; v_call: TRBV4-3; clone_size: NA; cdr3_nt: TGCGCCAGCAGCCAAGGGCTCTCCTTGTCCTACAATGAGCAGTTCTTC; cdr3_aa: CASSQGLSLSYNEQFF
j_call: TRBJ1-3; d_call: NA; v_call: TRBV11-2; clone_size: NA; cdr3_nt: TGTGCCAGCAGCTCAGGACAAAGCTCTGGAAACACCATATATTTT; cdr3_aa: CASSSGQSSGNTIYF
j_call: TRBJ2-7; d_call: TRBD1; v_call: TRBV7-9; clone_size: NA; cdr3_nt: TGTGCCAGCAGCCACAGGGACAGCTTCCCCTACGAGCAGTACTTC; cdr3_aa: CASSHRDSFPYEQYF
j_call: TRBJ1-3; d_call: NA; v_call: TRBV5-6; clone_size: once; cdr3_nt: TGTGCCAGCAGCTTGCTAGGCCCTGGAAACACCATATATTTT; cdr3_aa: CASSLLGPGNTIYF
j_call: TRBJ2-1; d_call: TRBD2; v_call: TRBV6-2/TRBV6-3; clone_size: NA; cdr3_nt: TGTGCCAGCAGTTTTGGCCGGCTAGCGGGGGGCAAGACCTACAATGAGCAGTTCTTC; cdr3_aa: CASSFGRLAGGKTYNEQFF
j_call: TRBJ1-5; d_call: NA; v_call: TRBV30; clone_size: once; cdr3_nt: TGTGCCTGGAGTGCGGGTTGGAATCAGCCCCAGCATTTT; cdr3_aa: CAWSAGWNQPQHF
j_call: TRBJ1-3; d_call: TRBD1; v_call: TRBV5-1; clone_size: NA; cdr3_nt: TGCGCCAGCAGCTTGGGACAGGGGACGGGAAACACCATATATTTT; cdr3_aa: CASSLGQGTGNTIYF
j_call: TRBJ1-2; d_call: TRBD1; v_call: TRBV28; clone_size: NA; cdr3_nt: TGTGCCAGCAGTCCCTCCGGGACAGGGAACTATGGCTACACCTTC; cdr3_aa: CASSPSGTGNYGYTF
j_call: TRBJ2-1; d_call: TRBD2; v_call: TRBV7-2; clone_size: NA; cdr3_nt: TGTGCCAGCAGCACCCAACTAGCGGGGGGCCCCCGGGCGTACAATGAGCAGTTCTTC; cdr3_aa: CASSTQLAGGPRAYNEQFF
j_call: TRBJ1-4; d_call: TRBD1; v_call: TRBV4-2; clone_size: NA; cdr3_nt: TGTGCCAGCAGCCAACCGGGACAGAGAAATGAAAAACTGTTTTTT; cdr3_aa: CASSQPGQRNEKLFF
j_call: TRBJ2-5; d_call: NA; v_call: TRBV6-5; clone_size: NA; cdr3_nt: TGTGCCAGCACCCCATACCAAGAGACCCAGTACTTC; cdr3_aa: CASTPYQETQYF
j_call: TRBJ1-3; d_call: TRBD1; v_call: TRBV13; clone_size: NA; cdr3_nt: TGTGCCAGCAAACTGCAGGGGGCGGCTGGAAACACCATATATTTT; cdr3_aa: CASKLQGAAGNTIYF
j_call: TRBJ1-4; d_call: NA; v_call: TRBV7-9; clone_size: few; cdr3_nt: TGTGCCAGCAGCCCGACCCAGGTGAATGAAAAACTGTTTTTT; cdr3_aa: CASSPTQVNEKLFF
j_call: TRBJ1-2; d_call: NA; v_call: TRBV6-5; clone_size: NA; cdr3_nt: TGTGCCAGCAGTTACTCCCAGGGGAAGGCAGGCTACACCTTC; cdr3_aa: CASSYSQGKAGYTF